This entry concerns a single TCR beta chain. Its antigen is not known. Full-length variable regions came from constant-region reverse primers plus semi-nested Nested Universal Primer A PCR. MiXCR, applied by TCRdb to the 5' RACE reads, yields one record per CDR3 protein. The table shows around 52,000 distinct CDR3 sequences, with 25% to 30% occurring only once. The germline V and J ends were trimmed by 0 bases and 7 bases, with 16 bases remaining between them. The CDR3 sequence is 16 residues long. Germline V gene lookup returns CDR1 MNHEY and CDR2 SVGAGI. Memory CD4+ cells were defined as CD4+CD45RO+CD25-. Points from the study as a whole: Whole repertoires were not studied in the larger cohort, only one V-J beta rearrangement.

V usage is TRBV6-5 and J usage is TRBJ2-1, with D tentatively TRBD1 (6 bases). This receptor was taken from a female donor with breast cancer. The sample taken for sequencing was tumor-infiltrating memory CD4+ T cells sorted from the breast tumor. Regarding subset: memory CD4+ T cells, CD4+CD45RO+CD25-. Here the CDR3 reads CASSYSGTKVGNEQFF. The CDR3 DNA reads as TGTGCCAGCAGTTACTCGGGGACAAAGGTGGGGAATGAGCAGTTCTTC.